This T cell receptor (beta chain) was sequenced in a study of OX40 agonist ivuxolimab in advanced cancers. Study as a whole: Patients were dosed intravenously with ivuxolimab at 0.01 to 10 mg/kg every 2 weeks. From roughly 23 to 90 years was the age range, with a mean of around 60 years, and around 83% were male. Study-wide findings and caveats: CD8+ T cells (on average) carried more expanded clones than CD4+ T cells. Patients with a partial response at 0.1-3.0 mg/kg had among the lowest clonal expansion.

Sequenced by immunoSEQ multiplex PCR; TCRdb stores in-frame clones only, minus some. The sample has 65,000 to 95,000 clones, around nine tenths seen once; the top ten hold 0.45% to 0.6%. Comment on this clone: Its antigen is not known.

Deletions cut 4 bases from V and 1 base from J, with 8 bases between. The CDR3 length is 13 residues. In germline, CDR1 is MGHRA, CDR2 YSYEKL. The sequence derives from an adult with an advanced solid tumor such as melanoma, head and neck, liver or kidney cancer. The input for sequencing was CD4+ or CD8+ T cells sorted from blood, taken in a trial of the OX40 agonist ivuxolimab. The rearrangement links TRBV4-1 to TRBJ2-7; D is undetermined. CDR3 in amino acids: CASSRRPSYEQYF. The DNA for the CDR3 is TGCGCCAGCAGCCGGCGGCCGTCCTACGAGCAGTACTTC.